Below are 20 T cell receptor beta chains sequenced from a single sample in a study of cytomegalovirus exposure and HLA in healthy donors. PCR amplification relied on 60 Vbeta primers (plus 13 Jbeta primers). The data were produced by immunoSEQ multiplex PCR, yet TCRdb's version contains in-frame clones alone and is incomplete. The ten most abundant clones cover roughly 3.5% of a sample with 90,000 to 150,000 clones. The sequenced sample consisted of PBMCs. The receptors here all came from a man aged 18 to 30 in good health and CMV-seronegative.

CDR3 in amino acids: CASSPQGLRSYNEQFF. The CDR3 bases are TGTGCCAGCAGTCCCCAGGGGTTAAGGTCCTACAATGAGCAGTTCTTC. The chain combines TRBV27 with TRBJ2-1; D might be TRBD1 (6 bases). Trimming removed 5 bases from V and 1 base from J, with 15 bases in between. Germline V gene lookup returns CDR1 MNHEY and CDR2 SMNVEV (reference sequence). The CDR3 has 16 amino acids.

The chain recombines TRBV15 with TRBJ2-1; TRBD2 matches at 7 bases. Germline V gene data show CDR1 as LNHNV and CDR2 as YYDKDF (reference sequence). Losses at the gene ends were 0 bases for V and 8 bases for J; bases not matched to a gene: 7. The CDR3 runs 15 residues. Here the CDR3 DNA reads TGTGCCACCAGCAGAGATGGGGAGGGAACGCATGAGCAGTTCTTC. This encodes CATSRDGEGTHEQFF.

The V gene is TRBV5-8, the J gene TRBJ2-7; tentatively, D is TRBD1 (6 bases). CDR3 length: 14 residues. V lost 2 bases, J lost 0 bases, and 9 bases lay in between. CDR1 and CDR2 from the germline V gene are SGHTS and YDEGEE. CDR3 DNA: TGTGCCAGCAGCTTCGGGACACACTCCTACGAGCAGTACTTC. It encodes CASSFGTHSYEQYF.

The rearrangement joins TRBV9 to TRBJ2-2, with TRBD2 identical over 10 bases. The CDR3 spans 16 residues. Per germline, CDR1 SGDLS and CDR2 YYNGEE. Losses at the gene ends were 0 bases for V and 7 bases for J; bases not matched to a gene: 6. The DNA of the CDR3 is TGTGCCAGCAGCGTAGTACTAGCGGGGATGGGCGGGGAGCTGTTTTTT. Its translation is CASSVVLAGMGGELFF.

The V gene is TRBV6-4, the J gene TRBJ1-1, with D maybe TRBD1 (5 bases). Between the trimmed V and J ends, which lost 6 bases and 3 bases, there was a span of 20 bases. Looked up from germline, CDR1 is MRHNA and CDR2 is SNTAGT. The CDR3 has 16 amino acids. Here the CDR3 reads CASSPGASGNYTEAFF. CDR3 nucleotide sequence: TGTGCCAGCAGCCCAGGCGCCTCAGGGAATTACACTGAAGCTTTCTTT.

V gene TRBV6-4 combines with J gene TRBJ2-2; 9 bases agree with TRBD1. Per germline, CDR1 MRHNA and CDR2 SNTAGT. This CDR3 spans 14 amino acids. The junction had 0 bases not matched to a gene; V was cut back by 4 bases and J by 3 bases. The CDR3 DNA follows: TGTGCCAGCAGTGGGACAGGGGACACCGGGGAGCTGTTTTTT. This translates into CASSGTGDTGELFF.

The rearrangement links TRBV7-9 to TRBJ1-2, with D hard to call. The CDR3 is 15 residues long. The germline gives CDR1 SEHNR, CDR2 FQNEAQ (reference sequence). V was clipped by 0 bases and J by 2 bases, with 10 bases between them. DNA for the CDR3: TGTGCCAGCAGCTTAGCCGAGACAAGAAACTATGGCTACACCTTC. It translates to CASSLAETRNYGYTF.

The chain employs TRBV27 and TRBJ1-5; D may be TRBD1 (5 bases). The V end was cut by 8 bases, the J end by 5 bases, with 13 bases between. The CDR3 contains 13 residues. Per germline, CDR1 MNHEY and CDR2 SMNVEV (reference sequence). CDR3 amino acids: CASQTGYDQPQHF. In DNA, the CDR3 is TGTGCCAGCCAAACAGGTTACGATCAGCCCCAGCATTTT.

J is TRBJ2-3 and V is TRBV6-5; 14 nucleotides match TRBD2. This CDR3 contains 15 residues. Germline CDR1 MNHEY, CDR2 SVGAGI. V was clipped by 4 bases and J by 6 bases; unmatched bases: 3. DNA for the CDR3: TGTGCCAGCAGTTCGGGACTAGCGGGAGATGATACGCAGTATTTT. Its protein is CASSSGLAGDDTQYF.

The rearrangement joins TRBV14 to TRBJ2-5; D uncertain. Judging by the DNA end, TRBJ2-7 fits better; the J call may be wrong. The CDR3 length is 16 residues. Germline V gene lookup returns CDR1 SGHDN and CDR2 FVKESK. CDR3 protein: CASSQDGHSMFYEQYF. CDR3 DNA: TGTGCCAGCAGCCAAGATGGGCACAGCATGTTCTACGAGCAGTACTTC.

The rearrangement joins TRBV7-6 to TRBJ2-5; a possible D gene is TRBD1 (6 bases). The CDR3 has 14 amino acids. Trimming took 4 bases from V and 5 from J, leaving 14 bases between them. Germline loops: CDR1 SGHVS, CDR2 FNYEAQ. The CDR3 sequence: CASSSLTGAETQYF. Here the CDR3 DNA reads TGTGCCAGCAGCTCTCTGACAGGCGCCGAGACCCAGTACTTC.

The genes are TRBV9 and TRBJ1-2; D may be TRBD1 (5 bases). The CDR3 runs 14 residues. Trimming took 2 bases from V and 7 from J, leaving 15 bases between them. Germline V CDR1 and CDR2: SGDLS, YYNGEE. CDR3: CASSVTGGRSGYTF. DNA of the CDR3: TGTGCCAGCAGCGTGACCGGGGGACGGAGTGGCTACACCTTC.

The gene calls are TRBV5-1 and TRBJ2-5; 8 bases align to TRBD1. CDR3 length equals 15 residues. The junction had 6 bases not matched to a gene; V was cut back by 3 bases and J by 2 bases. In germline, CDR1 is SGHRS, CDR2 YFSETQ. DNA for the CDR3: TGCGCCAGCAGCTCACTGACAGGGGCTCAAGAGACCCAGTACTTC. Its translation: CASSSLTGAQETQYF.

V is TRBV19 and J is TRBJ2-1; no clear D gene. The CDR3 has 15 amino acids. CDR1 is LNHDA and CDR2 is SQIVND in the germline V gene (reference sequence). The ends were cut back, 2 bases at V and 7 bases at J, with 15 bases in the middle. The CDR3 nucleotides are TGTGCCAGTAGTATAACCGCGCTACCCCTTAATGAGCAGTTCTTC. Protein: CASSITALPLNEQFF. Variable domain in full (rest from reference TRBV19 and TRBJ2-1): DGGITQSPKYLFRKEGQNVTLSCEQNLNHDAMYWYRQDPGQGLRLIYYSQIVNDFQKGDIAEGYSVSREKKESFPLTVTSAQKNPTAFYLCASSITALPLNEQFFGPGTRLTVL.

The V gene is TRBV12-5, the J gene TRBJ1-1; D is possibly TRBD1 (5 bases). CDR1 and CDR2 (germline): LGHNT, FRNRAP. This CDR3 comprises 13 residues. Trimming took off 7 bases at V and 5 bases at J, with 14 bases between the two ends. CDR3 bases: TGTGCTAGTGCCTTAGGGAGGGGAACTGAAGCTTTCTTT. Its protein is CASALGRGTEAFF.

The V and J genes are TRBV7-9 and TRBJ1-3; D gene uncertain. Germline V gene sequence: CDR1 SEHNR, CDR2 FQNEAQ (reference sequence). CDR3 length: 16 amino acids. Trimming cost V 3 bases and J 0 bases, with 12 bases left between them. This CDR3 reads CASSFVFSLSGNTIYF. CDR3 coding DNA: TGTGCCAGCAGCTTCGTTTTCTCCCTCTCTGGAAACACCATATATTTT.

Comments on this clone: The same CDR3 also results from other DNA sequences found in this sample. J is TRBJ1-5 and V is TRBV7-9; no clear D. Between the trimmed V and J ends, which lost 6 bases and 4 bases, there was a span of 10 bases. The CDR3 runs to 13 residues. Germline V gene lookup returns CDR1 SEHNR and CDR2 FQNEAQ (reference sequence). The CDR3 region is CASSSDWNQPQHF. The CDR3 region has the DNA TGTGCCAGCAGTTCCGACTGGAATCAGCCCCAGCATTTT.

This rearrangement joins TRBV10-1 to TRBJ2-3; 8 bases map to TRBD1. Germline V CDR1 and CDR2: WNHNN, SYGVQD (reference sequence). The CDR3 covers 19 residues. V trimming: 0 bases; J trimming: 3 bases; junction bases outside the gene matches: 14. CDR3 sequence (DNA): TGCGCCAGCAGTGAGTCGAGAAGTCGGACAGGGTCTTGGACAGATACGCAGTATTTT. Its protein is CASSESRSRTGSWTDTQYF.

This rearrangement joins TRBV7-3 to TRBJ2-1; 11 bases are a match to TRBD2. With 1 base clipped from V and 3 bases from J, the junction kept 5 bases outside the gene matches. The CDR3 sequence is 17 residues long. Germline CDR1 and CDR2: SGHTA and FQGTGA. CDR3 nucleotide sequence: TGTGCCAGCAGCTTAAACCTAGCGGGGGGTATCTACAATGAGCAGTTCTTC. Translation: CASSLNLAGGIYNEQFF.

V usage is TRBV9 and J usage is TRBJ1-3; D is undetermined. Germline CDR1 and CDR2: SGDLS and YYNGEE. The CDR3 runs 17 residues. The V end lost 2 bases, the J end lost 0 bases, and 15 bases lay between the germline ends. CDR3 amino acids: CASSVGMARISGNTIYF. CDR3 in DNA: TGTGCCAGCAGCGTTGGCATGGCCCGTATCTCTGGAAACACCATATATTTT.